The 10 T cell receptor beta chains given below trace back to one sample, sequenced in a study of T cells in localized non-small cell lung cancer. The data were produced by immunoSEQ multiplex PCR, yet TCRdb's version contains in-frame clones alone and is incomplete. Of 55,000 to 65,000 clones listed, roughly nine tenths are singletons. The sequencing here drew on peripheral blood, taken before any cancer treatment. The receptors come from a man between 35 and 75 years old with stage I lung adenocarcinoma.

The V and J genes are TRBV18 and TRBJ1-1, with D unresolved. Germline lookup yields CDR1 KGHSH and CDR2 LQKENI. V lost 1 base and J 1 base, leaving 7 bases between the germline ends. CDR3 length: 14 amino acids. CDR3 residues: CASSPQSSNTEAFF. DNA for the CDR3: TGTGCCAGCTCACCACAGTCCTCGAACACTGAAGCTTTCTTT.

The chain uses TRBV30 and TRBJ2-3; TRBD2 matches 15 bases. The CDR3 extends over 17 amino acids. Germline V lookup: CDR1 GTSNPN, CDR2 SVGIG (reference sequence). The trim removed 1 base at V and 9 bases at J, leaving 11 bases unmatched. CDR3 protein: CAWSAGLAGGPTPTQYF. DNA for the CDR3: TGTGCCTGGAGTGCCGGACTAGCGGGAGGGCCTACACCCACGCAGTATTTT.

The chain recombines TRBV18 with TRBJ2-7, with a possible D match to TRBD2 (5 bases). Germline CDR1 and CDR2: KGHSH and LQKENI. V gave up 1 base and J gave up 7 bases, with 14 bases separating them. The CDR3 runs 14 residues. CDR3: CASSPLPREGEQYF. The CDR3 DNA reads TGTGCCAGCTCACCACTCCCGAGGGAAGGGGAGCAGTACTTC.

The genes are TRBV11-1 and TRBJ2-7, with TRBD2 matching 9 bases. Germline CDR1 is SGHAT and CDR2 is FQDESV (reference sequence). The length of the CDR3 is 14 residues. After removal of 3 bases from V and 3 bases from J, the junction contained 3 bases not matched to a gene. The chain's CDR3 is CASSFSGSHYEQYF. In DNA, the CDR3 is TGTGCCAGCAGCTTTAGCGGGAGCCACTACGAGCAGTACTTC.

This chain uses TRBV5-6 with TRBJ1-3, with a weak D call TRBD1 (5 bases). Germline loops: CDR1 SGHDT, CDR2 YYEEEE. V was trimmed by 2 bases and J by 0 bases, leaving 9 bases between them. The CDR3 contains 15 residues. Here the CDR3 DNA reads TGTGCCAGCAGCTTTCGGGACGGCTCTGGAAACACCATATATTTT. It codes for CASSFRDGSGNTIYF.

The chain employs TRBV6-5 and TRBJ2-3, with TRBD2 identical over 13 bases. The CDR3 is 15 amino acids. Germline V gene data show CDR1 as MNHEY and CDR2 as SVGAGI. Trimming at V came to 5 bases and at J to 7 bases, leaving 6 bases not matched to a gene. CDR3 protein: CASSPLAGGPNTQYF. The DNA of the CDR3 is TGTGCCAGCAGTCCACTAGCGGGAGGGCCCAATACGCAGTATTTT.

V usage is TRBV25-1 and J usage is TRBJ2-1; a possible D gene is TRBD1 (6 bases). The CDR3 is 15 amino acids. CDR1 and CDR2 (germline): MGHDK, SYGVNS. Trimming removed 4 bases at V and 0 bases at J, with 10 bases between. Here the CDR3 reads CASSVKQGSYNEQFF. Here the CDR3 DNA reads TGTGCCAGCAGTGTGAAACAGGGCTCCTACAATGAGCAGTTCTTC.

CDR3 coding DNA: TGCGCCAGCAGCCGCGGGACTAGCGGGAACCTATACAATGAGCAGTTCTTC. Residues: CASSRGTSGNLYNEQFF. The V and J genes are TRBV5-1 and TRBJ2-1; 13 bases align to TRBD2. CDR3 length equals 17 residues. V shed 4 bases, J shed 4 bases, and the junction held 8 bases outside the gene matches. The germline V gene has CDR1 SGHRS and CDR2 YFSETQ.

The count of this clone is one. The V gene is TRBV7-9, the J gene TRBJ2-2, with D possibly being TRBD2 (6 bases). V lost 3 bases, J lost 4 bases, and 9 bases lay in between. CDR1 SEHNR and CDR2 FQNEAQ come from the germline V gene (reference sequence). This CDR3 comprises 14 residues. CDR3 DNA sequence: TGTGCCAGCAGCTTCGGGACTTTCACCGGGGAGCTGTTTTTT. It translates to CASSFGTFTGELFF.

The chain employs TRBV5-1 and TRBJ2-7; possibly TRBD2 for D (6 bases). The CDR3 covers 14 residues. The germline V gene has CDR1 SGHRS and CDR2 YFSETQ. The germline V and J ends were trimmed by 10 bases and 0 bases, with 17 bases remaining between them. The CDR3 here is CAPAGGGNSYEQYF. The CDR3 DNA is TGCGCCCCTGCCGGTGGGGGGAACTCCTACGAGCAGTACTTC.